The T cell receptor (beta chain) described here comes from a study of T cell responses to AZD1222 COVID-19 vaccine. Study-wide results and caveats: A rise in Spike-specific TCR breadth and depth followed two AZD1222 doses. Females made up more of the donors, who were largely white British, and clonal diversity may have come out too low.

Generated by immunoSEQ multiplex PCR, the TCRdb table keeps only in-frame clones and is missing some. The table has about 170,000 clones, about nine tenths seen once. Details on this clone: Its cognate antigen is unknown.

CDR1 and CDR2 (germline): SEHNR, FQNEAQ (reference sequence). The CDR3 runs 15 residues. V was clipped by 0 bases and J by 10 bases, with 15 bases between them. The material was peripheral blood, obtained on day 0 of AZD1222 vaccination. This chain uses TRBV7-9 with TRBJ1-4; a weak D match, TRBD1 (6 bases). The sequence came from an adult in good health. CDR3 amino acids: CASSLAQGPKGKLFF. The DNA of the CDR3 is TGTGCCAGCAGCTTAGCTCAGGGGCCCAAGGGAAAACTGTTTTTT. The full variable domain, completed using reference TRBV7-9 and TRBJ1-4, is DTGVSQNPRHKITKRGQNVTFRCDPISEHNRLYWYRQTLGQGPEFLTYFQNEAQLEKSRLLSDRFSAERPKGSFSTLEIQRTEQGDSAMYLCASSLAQGPKGKLFFGSGTQLSVL.